The entry that follows covers one T cell receptor beta chain sequence. This receptor's antigen is unknown. Base qualities are not recorded, but no much larger clone differs from it by a single base. This specimen belongs to a study of shared clonotypes between healthy human individuals (dated by TCRdb to about 2020). About the study as a whole: A few men and a couple of women, aged 18 to 49 years, made up the cohort. Different laboratories and diverse techniques were used to prepare libraries and sequence TCR repertoires, to increase sequencing depth and limit assay-specific biases. Per donor, leukapheresis produced somewhere between about 0.9 and 9 billion PBMCs. Blood TCR repertoires of roughly 5 healthy adults were deeply sequenced to estimate repertoire size and the extent of clonotype sharing between individuals. For each donor, CD4 naive and CD4 memory were each given three plates, CD8 naive was given two plates, and CD8 memory was given one plate.

CD8 naive samples were obtained by positive selection for CCR7 among CD45RO-negative cells, yielding a CD45RA+CCR7+ population from which TemRA cells were excluded. The donors were healthy, HIV-negative adults with no recently reported acute infections or vaccinations. Only Caucasian adults living in Nashville, Tennessee, USA were represented among the donors. Blood was obtained by leukapheresis, after which PBMCs were separated by Ficoll-Histopaque density gradient centrifugation and cryopreserved in liquid nitrogen vapor phase. Analytical flow cytometry was used to check the purity and quantity of every magnetically sorted T cell population. Genomic DNA was isolated from each sorted fraction and quantified by UV absorbance on a Nanodrop 2000c. Study-level results and caveats: Sampling was limited to blood, and TCR repertoires in tissue likely differ from TCR repertoires in blood. The genetic and exposure-history diversity represented was limited by the small number of donors. Pairwise subsampling indicated that sequencing depth was expected to affect the degree of clonotype sharing among donors. Even with the large sequencing depth, rarefaction of the sorted-subset datasets indicated that sequencing was incomplete. Compared with non-shared clonotypes, the clonotypes found in all four sorted-subset donors had higher generation probabilities. Larger estimated clonotype richness was generally found for naive subsets than for memory subsets. Approximately 5% of naive CD4, 3.5% of naive CD8, about 2.4% of memory CD4, and about 0.4% of memory CD8 clonotypes were shared across a few donors.

The CDR3 holds 14 amino acids from the cysteine to the phenylalanine. The sequence is cut down to CDR3 DNA, 42 bases in frame from base 1. V is shortened by 2 bases, J by 5 bases, and the region joining them spans 10 bases. The germline V gene gives CDR1 as MDHEN and CDR2 as SYDVKM. Using the deep immunoSEQ assay, multiplex PCR amplified TCR CDR3 regions from genomic DNA. For each cell subset, the extracted genomic DNA was distributed evenly across all wells of several immunoSEQ 96-well plates, and each plate served as one replicate. For sorted subsets, about 210 ng of genomic DNA, equivalent to roughly 33,000 T cell genomes, went into each replicate PCR. Purified libraries were measured with a Qubit 3.0 fluorometer, size-checked on a Bioanalyzer 2100, and measured again with the KAPA Library Quantification kit. Each immunoSEQ 96-well plate was sequenced on its own single-read 150-cycle Illumina NextSeq 550 flow cell. Concerning the study's data processing: Because the immunoSEQ output included only junctional sequences and no quality scores, the filtering could not be the same as the filtering used for full-length reads. To assign V/J genes and CDR3, sequences were annotated using PyIR, a Python wrapper for IgBLAST v1.9, with IMGT germline references. Reads were filtered out if the reads had weak V/J assignments (E-value above 1e-6), no CDR3, stop codons, out-of-frame junctions, or ambiguous translated residues. V3J clonotypes were defined by identical inferred V gene, J gene, and CDR3 amino acid sequence. Percentage overlap between repertoires was computed as shared unique clonotypes divided by the size of the smaller repertoire. Richness of each repertoire was evaluated using RTK rarefaction, the Chao1 estimator, and Recon v2.1 estimates of unobserved clonotypes. Generation probabilities for all TCRbeta clonotypes obtained by the gDNA method from four donors were computed using OLGA. Here the immuneACCESS table is served through TCRdb, limited to in-frame sequences with V and J called. Missing clones are a known gap in these copies; in checked studies unresolved V genes cover under half, and the rest lacks a known reason. That table is the source of V, J and clone size, and D and trimming were worked out from the DNA. The sample table shows about 1,800,000 clones, and about 95% are seen once. 1% to 1.5% of the sample comes from the top ten.

The origin of this receptor is a man aged 18 to 29 in good health. The sequenced material came from naive CD8+ T cells sorted from blood. The cell subset or site label, as the study defines it: CD45RA+CCR7+. Recombination linked TRBV28 to TRBJ2-1; the D match is possibly TRBD1 or TRBD2, with 6 bases aligned in each. The CDR3 region reads CASSLGGPDNEQFF. The bases are TGTGCCAGCAGTTTAGGGGGGCCCGACAATGAGCAGTTCTTC.